This TCR beta chain was retrieved from a study of CD8+ T cells in alopecia areata. Study findings and constraints: An increase in clonality over normal scalp was evident in lesional scalp, especially alopecia totalis/universalis. Sequencing of scalp samples also captures resident alphabeta T cells of normal skin. Sharing of TCRs across patients appeared less clear than in mice, possibly for HLA-related reasons.

This CDR3 has 16 amino acids. Germline V lookup: CDR1 SGDLS, CDR2 YYNGEE. V gave up 3 bases and J gave up 5 bases; unmatched junction bases: 10. RNA was extracted and reverse transcribed into cDNA as the sequencing template. The method was immunoSEQ multiplex PCR; TCRdb's version includes in-frame clones alone and lacks a portion of them. The sample carries 110,000 or so clones, roughly two thirds recorded once. Both CD4+ and CD8+ T cells were separated by sorting PBMCs. A remark on this clone: Its antigen is as yet unknown.

This clonotype was obtained from a human donor in good health. Sequencing was carried out using CD4+ T cells sorted from blood. This chain connects TRBV9 to TRBJ2-2; TRBD1 agrees at 7 bases. CDR3 region: CASSGVQGSTTGELFF. The DNA of the CDR3 is TGTGCCAGCAGCGGTGTACAGGGGTCCACTACCGGGGAGCTGTTTTTT.